These T cell receptor beta chains were read from a single sample in a study of Ad26.COV2.S vaccination and SARS-CoV-2 variants. Profiling relied on immunoSEQ multiplex PCR, and the TCRdb table lists in-frame clones only, not all of them. The sample records roughly 460,000 clones, 89% being singletons. The sample in question was peripheral blood, obtained in a trial of Ad26.COV2.S vaccine versus placebo. The receptors stem from a person aged 18 to 59 who received the Ad26.COV2.S COVID-19 vaccine or a placebo. Both conserved end residues are part of each CDR3. A D gene is named only where the DNA matches it firmly. Clone size appears in some rows only: once, few, many, or a class for an expanded clone.

v_gene: TRBV7-2; d_gene: .; abundance: once; j_gene: TRBJ1-1; CDR3aa: CASSLWRIGGQNTEAFF; CDR3nt: TGTGCCAGCAGCTTATGGAGGATTGGGGGGCAAAACACTGAAGCTTTCTTT
v_gene: TRBV18; d_gene: .; abundance: .; j_gene: TRBJ2-2; CDR3aa: CASSEIANTGELFF; CDR3nt: TGTGCCAGCTCGGAGATTGCGAACACCGGGGAGCTGTTTTTT
v_gene: TRBV2; d_gene: .; abundance: once; j_gene: TRBJ2-5; CDR3aa: CASSEGRVQGRETQYF; CDR3nt: TGTGCCAGCAGTGAAGGGAGGGTACAGGGGCGAGAGACCCAGTACTTC
v_gene: TRBV11-2; d_gene: .; abundance: .; j_gene: TRBJ2-1; CDR3aa: CASSFGNNEQFF; CDR3nt: TGTGCCAGCAGCTTCGGGAACAATGAGCAGTTCTTC
v_gene: TRBV18; d_gene: .; abundance: .; j_gene: TRBJ1-2; CDR3aa: CASSPMDRNNYGYTF; CDR3nt: TGTGCCAGCTCACCAATGGACAGAAATAACTATGGCTACACCTTC
v_gene: TRBV21-1; d_gene: .; abundance: .; j_gene: TRBJ1-2; CDR3aa: CASSNPDLDRVSTF; CDR3nt: TGTGCCAGCAGCAACCCCGATCTGGACAGAGTCTCCACCTTC
v_gene: TRBV5-4; d_gene: .; abundance: .; j_gene: TRBJ2-7; CDR3aa: CASSGVAEREQYF; CDR3nt: TGTGCGAGCTCGGGGGTGGCGGAGAGGGAGCAGTACTTC
v_gene: TRBV2; d_gene: TRBD1; abundance: .; j_gene: TRBJ1-5; CDR3aa: CANCGGTGVNQPQHF; CDR3nt: TGTGCCAACTGCGGAGGGACAGGCGTTAATCAGCCCCAGCATTTT
v_gene: TRBV27; d_gene: TRBD1; abundance: .; j_gene: TRBJ1-5; CDR3aa: CASSPLGQGLDQPQHF; CDR3nt: TGTGCCAGCAGTCCCCTGGGACAGGGGTTGGATCAGCCCCAGCATTTT
v_gene: TRBV2; d_gene: .; abundance: .; j_gene: TRBJ2-5; CDR3aa: CASSREETQYF; CDR3nt: TGTGCCAGCAGCAGGGAAGAGACCCAGTACTTC
v_gene: TRBV15; d_gene: TRBD1; abundance: once; j_gene: TRBJ2-2; CDR3aa: CATSKPPGQGFVFNTGELFF; CDR3nt: TGTGCCACCAGCAAACCCCCGGGACAGGGTTTTGTTTTCAACACCGGGGAGCTGTTTTTT